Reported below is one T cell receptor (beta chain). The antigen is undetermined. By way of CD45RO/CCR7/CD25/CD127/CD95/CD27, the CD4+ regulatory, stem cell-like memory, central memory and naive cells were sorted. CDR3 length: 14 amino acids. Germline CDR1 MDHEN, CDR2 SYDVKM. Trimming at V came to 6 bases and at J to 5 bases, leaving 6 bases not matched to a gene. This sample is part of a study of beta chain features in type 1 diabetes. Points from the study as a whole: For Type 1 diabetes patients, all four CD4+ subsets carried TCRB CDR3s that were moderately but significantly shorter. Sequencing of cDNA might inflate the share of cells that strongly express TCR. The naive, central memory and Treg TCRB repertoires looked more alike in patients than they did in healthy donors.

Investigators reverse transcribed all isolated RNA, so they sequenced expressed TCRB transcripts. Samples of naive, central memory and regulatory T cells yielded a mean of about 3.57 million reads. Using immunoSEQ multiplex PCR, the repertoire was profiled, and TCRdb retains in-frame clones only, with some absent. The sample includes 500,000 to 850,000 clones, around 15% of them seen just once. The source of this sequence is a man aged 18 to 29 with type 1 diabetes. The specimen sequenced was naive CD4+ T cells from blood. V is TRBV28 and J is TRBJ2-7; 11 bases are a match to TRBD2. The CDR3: CASSYRLAGNEQYF. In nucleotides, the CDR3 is TGTGCCAGCAGCTACCGACTAGCGGGGAACGAGCAGTACTTC.